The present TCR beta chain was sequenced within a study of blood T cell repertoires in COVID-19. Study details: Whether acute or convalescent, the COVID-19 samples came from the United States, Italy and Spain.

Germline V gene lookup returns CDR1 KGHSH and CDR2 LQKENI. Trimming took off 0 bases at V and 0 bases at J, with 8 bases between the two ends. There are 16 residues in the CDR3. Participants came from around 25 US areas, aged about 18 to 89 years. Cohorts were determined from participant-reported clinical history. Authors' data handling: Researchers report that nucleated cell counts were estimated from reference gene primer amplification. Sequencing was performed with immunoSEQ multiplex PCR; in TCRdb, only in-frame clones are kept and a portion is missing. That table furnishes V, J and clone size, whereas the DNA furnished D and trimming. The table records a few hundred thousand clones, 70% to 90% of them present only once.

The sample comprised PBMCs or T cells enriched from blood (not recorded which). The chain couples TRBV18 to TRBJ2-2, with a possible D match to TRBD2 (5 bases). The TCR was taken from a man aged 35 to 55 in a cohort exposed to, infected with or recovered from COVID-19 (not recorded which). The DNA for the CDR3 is TGTGCCAGCTCACCACCGTTCGGGACGAACACCGGGGAGCTGTTTTTT. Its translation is CASSPPFGTNTGELFF.